This T cell receptor (beta chain) was sequenced during a study of T-cell memory formation after mild COVID-19. Whole-study context: Largely donor-specific TCR clusters were found. Broader study findings: Among clones contracting day 15 to 85, CD4/CD8 was balanced, whereas later expanders leaned CD4+. Confirmation was lacking for SARS-CoV-2 specificity of second-wave clones that peaked on day 37.

As for this clonotype: No antigen is known for it.

Using its own MiXCR run on the 5' RACE reads, TCRdb lists one record per CDR3 protein. There are fewer than 700,000 distinct CDR3 sequences in the sample; about 20% occur only once, and 7% to 9% lies in the top ten. V dropped 3 bases and J dropped 5 bases, with 23 bases sitting between them. Germline V gene sequence: CDR1 MNHEY, CDR2 SMNVEV (reference sequence). The CDR3 contains 17 residues. J is TRBJ2-7 and V is TRBV27; D not resolved. The clonotype comes from an adult woman who had mild COVID-19 (a few samples of this study predate the infection). Cell type and time point are not known. The sequenced material came from PBMCs or a T cell subset sorted from them (not recorded which). CDR3 sequence (DNA): TGTGCCAGCAGTTTCACCCTGAACAGCGACGCTCTCCACGAGCAGTACTTC. This encodes CASSFTLNSDALHEQYF.